These 13 T cell receptor beta chains were sequenced from one sample in a study of blood T cell repertoires in COVID-19. TCRdb keeps only in-frame clones here, not all; method: immunoSEQ multiplex PCR. The profile shows approximately 280,000 clones, roughly 86% of them singletons. Specimen: peripheral blood. All receptors derive from a young man with active or convalescent COVID-19.

This chain uses TRBV5-1 with TRBJ1-1; D is possibly TRBD1 (6 bases). The V gene lost 5 bases and the J gene lost 1 base, with 21 bases spanning the gap. CDR1 SGHRS and CDR2 YFSETQ come from the germline V gene. The CDR3 covers 17 residues. The CDR3 bases are TGCGCCAGCAGACACACCCCCTCAGGGGTAGGGAACACTGAAGCTTTCTTT. It is translated as CASRHTPSGVGNTEAFF.

This sequence joins TRBV5-1 and TRBJ2-7; D is ambiguous. Germline assignment: CDR1 SGHRS and CDR2 YFSETQ. With 3 bases removed from V and 3 bases from J, the gap between germline ends came to 4 bases. This CDR3 contains 11 residues. The DNA for the CDR3 is TGCGCCAGCAGCTCCAACTACGAGCAGTACTTC. Protein: CASSSNYEQYF.

The V and J genes are TRBV5-6 and TRBJ1-2; TRBD1 aligns across 10 bases. CDR1 is SGHDT and CDR2 is YYEEEE in the germline V gene. The ends lost 3 bases at V and 7 bases at J; junction bases unmatched: 3. This CDR3 spans 13 amino acids. The CDR3 coding sequence is TGTGCCAGCAGCTCCGGGACAGGGGCTGGCTACACCTTC. Translating gives CASSSGTGAGYTF. Full variable domain (outside the CDR3, taken from reference TRBV5-6 and TRBJ1-2): DAGVTQSPTHLIKTRGQQVTLRCSPKSGHDTVSWYQQALGQGPQFIFQYYEEEERQRGNFPDRFSGHQFPNYSSELNVNALLLGDSALYLCASSSGTGAGYTFGSGTRLTVV.

The chain combines TRBV27 with TRBJ1-6; 7 bases agree with TRBD1. This CDR3 spans 15 amino acids. With V trimmed by 6 bases and J by 4 bases, 6 bases remained unmatched. The germline V gene has CDR1 MNHEY and CDR2 SMNVEV (reference sequence). The CDR3 sequence is CASRTSGQYNSPLHF. CDR3 coding DNA: TGTGCCAGCAGAACCTCGGGACAGTATAATTCACCCCTCCACTTT.

The chain carries TRBV10-3 and TRBJ2-3; a weak D match, TRBD2 (5 bases). Trimming pared 6 bases from V and 2 bases from J, leaving 12 bases between. Germline CDR1 is ENHRY and CDR2 is SYGVKD. The CDR3 covers 14 residues. CDR3 amino acids: CAIRPSGITDTQYF. The CDR3 nucleotides read TGTGCCATCAGACCATCGGGGATCACAGATACGCAGTATTTT.

This rearrangement joins TRBV7-9 to TRBJ1-3; D unresolved. This CDR3 is 18 amino acids long. In germline, CDR1 is SEHNR, CDR2 FQNEAQ (reference sequence). The germline V and J ends were trimmed by 8 bases and 0 bases, with 23 bases remaining between them. Here the CDR3 DNA reads TGTGCCAGCCGTCGCGGATTGATAGCGGAGAGCTCTGGAAACACCATATATTTT. It specifies CASRRGLIAESSGNTIYF.

This chain links TRBV6-2 or TRBV6-3 with TRBJ1-2, with D possibly matching TRBD1 (6 bases). Germline loops: CDR1 MNHEY, CDR2 SVGEGT. Trimming left V 0 bases short and J 8 bases short, with 13 bases between. The length of the CDR3 is 14 residues. CDR3 sequence reads: CASSYSGGPGGYTF. CDR3 bases: TGTGCCAGCAGTTACTCGGGGGGGCCCGGCGGCTACACCTTC.

The chain has TRBV10-2 and TRBJ2-1; D unclear. There are 12 residues in the CDR3. The ends were cut back, 0 bases at V and 9 bases at J, with 6 bases in the middle. Germline lookup yields CDR1 WSHSY and CDR2 SAAADI. CDR3 DNA: TGCGCCAGCAGTGAGTCCCTTGTTGAGCAGTTCTTC. Translated, it gives CASSESLVEQFF.

This chain links TRBV29-1 with TRBJ1-2; the match to TRBD1 covers 11 bases. Germline V gene data show CDR1 as SQVTM and CDR2 as ANQGSEA. Trimming removed 6 bases from V and 4 bases from J; junction bases left unmatched: 4. This CDR3 has 13 amino acids. The CDR3 bases are TGCAGCGTGGGGACAGGGGGGCCCTATGGCTACACCTTC. This translates into CSVGTGGPYGYTF.

This chain connects TRBV12-5 to TRBJ1-5, with a weak D call TRBD1 (5 bases). The CDR3 loop spans 14 amino acids. V was shortened by 3 bases and J by 5 bases, with 11 bases between the two germline ends. CDR1 LGHNT and CDR2 FRNRAP come from the germline V gene. The CDR3 nucleotides read TGTGCTAGTGGTTTAGGGGCTGTGGATCAGCCCCAGCATTTT. This translates into CASGLGAVDQPQHF. The full variable domain, its missing parts supplied by reference TRBV12-5 and TRBJ1-5, is DARVTQTPRHKVTEMGQEVTMRCQPILGHNTVFWYRQTMMQGLELLAYFRNRAPLDDSGMPKDRFSAEMPDATLATLKIQPSEPRDSAVYFCASGLGAVDQPQHFGDGTRLSIL.

The chain is built from TRBV4-1 and TRBJ1-2, with 8 bases identical to TRBD1. V gave up 0 bases and J gave up 2 bases; unmatched junction bases: 5. Per germline, CDR1 MGHRA and CDR2 YSYEKL. The CDR3 consists of 16 residues. The CDR3 DNA sequence: TGCGCCAGCAGCCAAGACCCAGGGGGCTACAACTATGGCTACACCTTC. Translated, it gives CASSQDPGGYNYGYTF.

The genes are TRBV4-1 and TRBJ2-1; TRBD2 aligns across 10 bases. Trimming removed 4 bases from V and 7 bases from J; junction bases left unmatched: 10. Germline V gene data show CDR1 as MGHRA and CDR2 as YSYEKL. The CDR3 covers 16 residues. The CDR3 spells CASSRLSGGAKNEQFF. CDR3 sequence (DNA): TGCGCCAGCAGCCGGTTGAGCGGGGGGGCAAAAAATGAGCAGTTCTTC.

This clone was recorded once. The V gene is TRBV29-1, the J gene TRBJ2-2; 7 bases align to TRBD1. CDR1 and CDR2 from the germline V gene are SQVTM and ANQGSEA. The CDR3 covers 15 residues. This CDR3 is CSVKFVTGPTGELFF. The CDR3 region has the DNA TGCAGTGTGAAGTTTGTGACAGGGCCCACCGGGGAGCTGTTTTTT.